The sample holds a few counts of the clone carrying this T cell receptor (beta chain). Its antigen is as yet unknown. The source of the sample is a study of cytomegalovirus exposure and HLA in healthy donors. Findings of the study overall: Links to common viral pathogens appeared, in a later analysis, for several of the most significant clusters.

PCR used 60 Vbeta primers and 13 Jbeta primers. Assay: immunoSEQ multiplex PCR; the TCRdb copy retains only in-frame clones and omits some. Of approximately 180,000 clones listed, 81% were seen once; the top ten hold about 2.2%. The junction had 7 bases not matched to a gene; V was cut back by 5 bases and J by 1 base. This CDR3 is 15 amino acids long. The germline gives CDR1 SGHVS, CDR2 FQNEAQ. This clonotype was obtained from a woman aged 30 to 39 in good health and CMV-seronegative. The chain carries TRBV7-8 and TRBJ1-1, with 7 positions matching TRBD1. Specimen: PBMCs. The CDR3, as DNA: TGTGCCAGCAGCCTCAGGACAGGACCGAACACTGAAGCTTTCTTT. Translated, it gives CASSLRTGPNTEAFF.